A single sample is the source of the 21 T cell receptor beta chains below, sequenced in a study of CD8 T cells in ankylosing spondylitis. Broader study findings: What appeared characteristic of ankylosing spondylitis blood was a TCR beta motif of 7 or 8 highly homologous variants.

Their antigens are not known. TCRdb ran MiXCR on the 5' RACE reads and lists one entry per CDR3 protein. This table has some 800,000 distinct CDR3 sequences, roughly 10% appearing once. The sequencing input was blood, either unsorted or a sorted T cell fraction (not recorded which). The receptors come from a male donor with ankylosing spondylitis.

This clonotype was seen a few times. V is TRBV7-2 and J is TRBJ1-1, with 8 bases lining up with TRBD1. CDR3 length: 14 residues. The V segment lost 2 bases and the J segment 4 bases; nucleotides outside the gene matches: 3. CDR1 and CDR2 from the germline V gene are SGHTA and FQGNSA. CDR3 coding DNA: TGTGCCAGCAGCTTATTCACAGGGGGCACTGAAGCTTTCTTT. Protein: CASSLFTGGTEAFF. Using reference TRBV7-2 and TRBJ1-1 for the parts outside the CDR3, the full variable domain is GAGVSQSPSNKVTEKGKDVELRCDPISGHTALYWYRQSLGQGLEFLIYFQGNSAPDKSGLPSDRFSAERTGGSVSTLTIQRTQQEDSAVYLCASSLFTGGTEAFFGQGTRLTVV.

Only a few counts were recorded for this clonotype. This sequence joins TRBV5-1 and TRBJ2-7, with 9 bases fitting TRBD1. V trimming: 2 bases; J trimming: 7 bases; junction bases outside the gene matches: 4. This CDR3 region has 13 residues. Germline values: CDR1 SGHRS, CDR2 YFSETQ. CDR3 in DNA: TGCGCCAGCAGCTTCCCGGGACAGGGAGAGCAGTACTTC. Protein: CASSFPGQGEQYF.

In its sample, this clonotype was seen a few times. The CDR3: CSARPLTSGSTDTQYF. CDR3 sequence (DNA): TGCAGTGCTAGACCCCTGACTAGCGGGAGCACAGATACGCAGTATTTT. The chain joins TRBV20-1 to TRBJ2-3; TRBD2 agrees at 10 bases. Germline V gene sequence: CDR1 DFQATT, CDR2 SNEGSKA (reference sequence). The junction had 5 bases not matched to a gene; V was cut back by 2 bases and J by 0 bases. The CDR3 is 16 residues long.

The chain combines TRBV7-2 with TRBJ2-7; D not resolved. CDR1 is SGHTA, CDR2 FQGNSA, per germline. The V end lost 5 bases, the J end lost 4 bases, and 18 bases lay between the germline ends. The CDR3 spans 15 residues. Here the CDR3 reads CASSVLGGNYYEQYF. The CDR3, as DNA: TGTGCCAGCAGCGTGCTTGGCGGCAACTATTACGAGCAGTACTTC. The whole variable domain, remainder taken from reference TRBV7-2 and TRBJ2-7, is GAGVSQSPSNKVTEKGKDVELRCDPISGHTALYWYRQSLGQGLEFLIYFQGNSAPDKSGLPSDRFSAERTGGSVSTLTIQRTQQEDSAVYLCASSVLGGNYYEQYFGPGTRLTVT.

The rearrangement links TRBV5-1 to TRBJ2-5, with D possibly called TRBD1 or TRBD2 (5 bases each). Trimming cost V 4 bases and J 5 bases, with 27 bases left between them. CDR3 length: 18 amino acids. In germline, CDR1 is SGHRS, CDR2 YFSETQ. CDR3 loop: CASSQYSGTNTLGETQYF. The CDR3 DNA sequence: TGCGCCAGCAGCCAGTACTCCGGGACCAACACGTTAGGGGAGACCCAGTACTTC. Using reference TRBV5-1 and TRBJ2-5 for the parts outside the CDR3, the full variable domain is KAGVTQTPRYLIKTRGQQVTLSCSPISGHRSVSWYQQTPGQGLQFLFEYFSETQRNKGNFPGRFSGRQFSNSRSEMNVSTLELGDSALYLCASSQYSGTNTLGETQYFGPGTRLLVL.

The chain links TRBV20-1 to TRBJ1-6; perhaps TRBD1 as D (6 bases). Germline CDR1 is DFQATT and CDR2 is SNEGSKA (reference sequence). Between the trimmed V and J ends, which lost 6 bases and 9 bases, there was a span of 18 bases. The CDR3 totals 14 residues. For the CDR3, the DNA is TGCAGTGCCAGTCGGGGGGGCGATGGTTCACCCCTCCACTTT. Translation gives CSASRGGDGSPLHF.

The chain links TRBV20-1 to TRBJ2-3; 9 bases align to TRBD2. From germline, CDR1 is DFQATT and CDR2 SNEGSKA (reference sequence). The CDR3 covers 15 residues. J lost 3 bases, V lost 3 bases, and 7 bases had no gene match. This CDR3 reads CSASVRRGGTDTQYF. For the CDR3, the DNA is TGCAGTGCTAGCGTCCGGCGGGGGGGAACAGATACGCAGTATTTT.

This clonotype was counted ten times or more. The CDR3 loop reads CAISDYSGAGGRDTQYF. For the CDR3, the DNA is TGTGCCATCAGTGATTATAGCGGGGCCGGCGGTAGAGATACGCAGTATTTT. This chain uses TRBV10-3 with TRBJ2-3, with 8 nucleotides matching TRBD2. Per germline, CDR1 ENHRY and CDR2 SYGVKD. The CDR3 runs to 17 residues. V lost 3 bases, J lost 5 bases, and 13 bases stayed unmatched.

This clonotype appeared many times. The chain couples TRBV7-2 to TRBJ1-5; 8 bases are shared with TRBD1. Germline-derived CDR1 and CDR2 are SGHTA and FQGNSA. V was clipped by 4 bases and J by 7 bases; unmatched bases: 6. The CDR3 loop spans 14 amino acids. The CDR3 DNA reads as TGTGCCAGCAGCTCGACAGGGGCGAGGCAGCCCCAGCATTTT. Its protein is CASSSTGARQPQHF. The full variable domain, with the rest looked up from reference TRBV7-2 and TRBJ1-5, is GAGVSQSPSNKVTEKGKDVELRCDPISGHTALYWYRQSLGQGLEFLIYFQGNSAPDKSGLPSDRFSAERTGGSVSTLTIQRTQQEDSAVYLCASSSTGARQPQHFGDGTRLSIL.

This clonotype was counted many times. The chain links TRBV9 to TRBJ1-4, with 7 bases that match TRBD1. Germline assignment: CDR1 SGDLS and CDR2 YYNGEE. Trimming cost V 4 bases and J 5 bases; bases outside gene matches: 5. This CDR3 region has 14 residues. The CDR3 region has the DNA TGTGCCAGCAGCCGGGGACAGCAGAATGAAAAACTGTTTTTT. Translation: CASSRGQQNEKLFF.

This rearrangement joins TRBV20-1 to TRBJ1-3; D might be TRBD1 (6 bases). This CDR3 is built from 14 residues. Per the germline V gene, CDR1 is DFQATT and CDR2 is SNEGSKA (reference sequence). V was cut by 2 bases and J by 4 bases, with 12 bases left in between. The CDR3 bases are TGCAGTGCTAGAATGGGGGCCAGGGGAAACACCATATATTTT. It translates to CSARMGARGNTIYF.

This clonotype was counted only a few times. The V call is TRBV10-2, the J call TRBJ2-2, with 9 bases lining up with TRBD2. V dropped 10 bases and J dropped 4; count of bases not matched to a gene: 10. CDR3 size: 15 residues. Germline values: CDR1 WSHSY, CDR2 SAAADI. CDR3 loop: CATSLSAGGTGELFF. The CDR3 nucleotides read TGCGCCACTTCACTATCAGCGGGAGGCACCGGGGAGCTGTTTTTT.

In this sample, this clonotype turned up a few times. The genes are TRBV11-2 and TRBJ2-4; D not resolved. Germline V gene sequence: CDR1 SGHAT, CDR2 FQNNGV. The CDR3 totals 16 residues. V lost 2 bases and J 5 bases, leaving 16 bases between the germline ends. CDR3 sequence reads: CASSLFGRGRENIQYF. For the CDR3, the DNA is TGTGCCAGCAGCTTATTCGGGCGCGGTCGAGAAAACATTCAGTACTTC.

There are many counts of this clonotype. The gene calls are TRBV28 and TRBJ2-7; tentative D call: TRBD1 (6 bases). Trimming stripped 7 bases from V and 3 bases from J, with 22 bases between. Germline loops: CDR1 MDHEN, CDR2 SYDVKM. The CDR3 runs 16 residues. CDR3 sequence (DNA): TGTGCCAGCATGATCGTGGGGCGTGACAGGCTCTACGAGCAGTACTTC. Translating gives CASMIVGRDRLYEQYF. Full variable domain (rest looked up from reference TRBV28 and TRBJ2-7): DVKVTQSSRYLVKRTGEKVFLECVQDMDHENMFWYRQDPGLGLRLIYFSYDVKMKEKGDIPEGYSVSREKKERFSLILESASTNQTSMYLCASMIVGRDRLYEQYFGPGTRLTVT.

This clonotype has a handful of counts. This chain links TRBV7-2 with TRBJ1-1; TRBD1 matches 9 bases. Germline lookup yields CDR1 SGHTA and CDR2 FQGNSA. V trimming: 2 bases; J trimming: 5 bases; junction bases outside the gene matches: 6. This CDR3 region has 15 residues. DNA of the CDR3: TGTGCCAGCAGCTTACAGACAGGGGGGGCGACTGAAGCTTTCTTT. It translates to CASSLQTGGATEAFF. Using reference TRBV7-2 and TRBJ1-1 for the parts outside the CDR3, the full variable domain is GAGVSQSPSNKVTEKGKDVELRCDPISGHTALYWYRQSLGQGLEFLIYFQGNSAPDKSGLPSDRFSAERTGGSVSTLTIQRTQQEDSAVYLCASSLQTGGATEAFFGQGTRLTVV.

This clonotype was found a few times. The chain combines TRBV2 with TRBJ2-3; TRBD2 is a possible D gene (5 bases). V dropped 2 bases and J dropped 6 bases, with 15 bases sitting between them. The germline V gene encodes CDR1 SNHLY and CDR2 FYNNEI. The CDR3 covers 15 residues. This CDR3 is CASSESRGKGDTQYF. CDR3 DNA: TGTGCCAGCAGTGAAAGTCGAGGGAAGGGCGATACGCAGTATTTT.

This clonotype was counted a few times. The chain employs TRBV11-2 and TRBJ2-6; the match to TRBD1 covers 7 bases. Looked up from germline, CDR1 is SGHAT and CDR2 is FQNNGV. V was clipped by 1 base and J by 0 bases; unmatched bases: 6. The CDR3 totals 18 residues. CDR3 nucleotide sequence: TGTGCCAGCAGCTTAGTGGGGACAGTCGGCTCTGGGGCCAACGTCCTGACTTTC. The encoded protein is CASSLVGTVGSGANVLTF.

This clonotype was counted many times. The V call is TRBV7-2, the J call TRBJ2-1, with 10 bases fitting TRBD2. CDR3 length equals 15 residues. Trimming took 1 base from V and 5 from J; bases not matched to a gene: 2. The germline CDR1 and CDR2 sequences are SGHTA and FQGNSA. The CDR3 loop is CASSLGTSGHNEQFF. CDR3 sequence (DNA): TGTGCCAGCAGCTTAGGGACTAGCGGTCACAATGAGCAGTTCTTC.

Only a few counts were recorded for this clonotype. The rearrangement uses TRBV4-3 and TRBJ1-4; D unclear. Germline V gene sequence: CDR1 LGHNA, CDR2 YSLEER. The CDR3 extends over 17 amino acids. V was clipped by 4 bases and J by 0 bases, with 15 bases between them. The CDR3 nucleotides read TGCGCCAGCAGCCGGGCAGGAATTCCGTCAACTAATGAAAAACTGTTTTTT. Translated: CASSRAGIPSTNEKLFF.

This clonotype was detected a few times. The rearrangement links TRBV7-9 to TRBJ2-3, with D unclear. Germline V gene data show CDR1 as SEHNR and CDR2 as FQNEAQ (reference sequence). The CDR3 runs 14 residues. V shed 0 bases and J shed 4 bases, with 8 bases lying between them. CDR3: CASSLASTPDTQYF. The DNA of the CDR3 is TGTGCCAGCAGCTTAGCCTCGACTCCAGATACGCAGTATTTT.

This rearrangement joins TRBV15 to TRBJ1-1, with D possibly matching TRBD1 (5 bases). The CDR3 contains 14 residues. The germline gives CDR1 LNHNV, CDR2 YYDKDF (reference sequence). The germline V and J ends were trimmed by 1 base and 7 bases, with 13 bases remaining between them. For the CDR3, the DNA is TGTGCCACCAGCAGAGGAGGGACGGCCATTGAAGCTTTCTTT. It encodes CATSRGGTAIEAFF.